The next 10 T cell receptor beta chains were all read from a single sample in a study of cytomegalovirus exposure and HLA in healthy donors. Use of 60 Vbeta and 13 Jbeta primers characterized the PCR. Sequencing used immunoSEQ multiplex PCR; TCRdb keeps in-frame clones, though not all of them. Among 55,000 to 65,000 clones, approximately 80% were seen once, and the ten largest hold more than 1.5%. Sample: PBMCs. These receptor sequences come from a human donor in good health.

The chain links TRBV7-3 to TRBJ2-2, with D perhaps matching TRBD2 (5 bases). The V and J ends lost 5 bases and 7 bases respectively, with 11 bases between them. Germline loops: CDR1 SGHTA, CDR2 FQGTGA. The CDR3 loop spans 13 amino acids. The CDR3 loop is CASSPLGDGELFF. Here the CDR3 DNA reads TGTGCCAGCAGCCCCCTCGGGGACGGGGAGCTGTTTTTT.

The genes are TRBV30 and TRBJ1-5; TRBD1 is a possible D gene (6 bases). CDR1 is GTSNPN, CDR2 SVGIG, per germline (reference sequence). CDR3 length: 14 residues. Between the trimmed V and J ends, which lost 0 bases and 0 bases, there was a span of 6 bases. CDR3 sequence (DNA): TGTGCCTGGAGTGTACAGGGTAGCAATCAGCCCCAGCATTTT. Its protein is CAWSVQGSNQPQHF.

The rearrangement joins TRBV28 to TRBJ2-7, with 11 bases identical to TRBD2. This CDR3 has 15 amino acids. Germline V gene sequence: CDR1 MDHEN, CDR2 SYDVKM. This chain's CDR3 is CATGGLAVRSYEQYF. CDR3 DNA: TGTGCAACCGGGGGACTAGCGGTTCGCTCCTACGAGCAGTACTTC. Full variable domain (outside the CDR3, taken from reference TRBV28 and TRBJ2-7): DVKVTQSSRYLVKRTGEKVFLECVQDMDHENMFWYRQDPGLGLRLIYFSYDVKMKEKGDIPEGYSVSREKKERFSLILESASTNQTSMYLCATGGLAVRSYEQYFGPGTRLTVT.

The chain is built from TRBV7-2 and TRBJ2-7; 8 nucleotides agree with TRBD1. V trimming: 6 bases; J trimming: 3 bases; junction bases outside the gene matches: 4. CDR1 is SGHTA and CDR2 is FQGNSA in the germline V gene. The CDR3 extends over 13 amino acids. In DNA, the CDR3 is TGTGCCAGCAGGAGGACAGGGAGCTACGAGCAGTACTTC. This gives the protein CASRRTGSYEQYF. The whole variable domain, remainder taken from reference TRBV7-2 and TRBJ2-7, is GAGVSQSPSNKVTEKGKDVELRCDPISGHTALYWYRQSLGQGLEFLIYFQGNSAPDKSGLPSDRFSAERTGGSVSTLTIQRTQQEDSAVYLCASRRTGSYEQYFGPGTRLTVT.

This sequence joins TRBV7-2 and TRBJ2-7; D unresolved. Germline V lookup: CDR1 SGHTA, CDR2 FQGNSA. CDR3 length: 11 amino acids. With 1 base removed from V and 4 bases from J, the gap between germline ends came to 2 bases. CDR3 nucleotides: TGTGCCAGCAGCTTAGTATACGAGCAGTACTTC. Protein sequence: CASSLVYEQYF. The full variable domain, in which reference TRBV7-2 and TRBJ2-7 provide the parts outside the CDR3, is GAGVSQSPSNKVTEKGKDVELRCDPISGHTALYWYRQSLGQGLEFLIYFQGNSAPDKSGLPSDRFSAERTGGSVSTLTIQRTQQEDSAVYLCASSLVYEQYFGPGTRLTVT.

The table lists this clone with a count of one. J is TRBJ2-1 and V is TRBV7-9, with a tentative D call TRBD2 (6 bases). CDR3 length: 14 amino acids. Germline V lookup: CDR1 SEHNR, CDR2 FQNEAQ (reference sequence). V lost 3 bases, J lost 2 bases, and 8 bases lay in between. Here the CDR3 DNA reads TGTGCCAGCAGCTTGGACTATACCTACAATGAGCAGTTCTTC. It is translated as CASSLDYTYNEQFF. The full variable domain, in which reference TRBV7-9 and TRBJ2-1 provide the parts outside the CDR3, is DTGVSQNPRHKITKRGQNVTFRCDPISEHNRLYWYRQTLGQGPEFLTYFQNEAQLEKSRLLSDRFSAERPKGSFSTLEIQRTEQGDSAMYLCASSLDYTYNEQFFGPGTRLTVL.

This chain joins TRBV28 and TRBJ2-1, with 8 nucleotides matching TRBD1. Germline V CDR1 and CDR2: MDHEN, SYDVKM. V gave up 4 bases and J gave up 9 bases; unmatched junction bases: 8. This CDR3 is 14 amino acids long. As DNA, the CDR3 is TGTGCCAGCAGTTACCCTCGGACAGGGAGTGAGCAGTTCTTC. Amino acids: CASSYPRTGSEQFF.

V and J are TRBV29-1 and TRBJ2-6; D is unresolved. CDR3 size: 14 residues. Trimming took off 3 bases at V and 0 bases at J, with 6 bases between the two ends. Germline V gene sequence: CDR1 SQVTM, CDR2 ANQGSEA. The CDR3 nucleotides are TGCAGCGTTGATGTGAGCTCTGGGGCCAACGTCCTGACTTTC. Translation: CSVDVSSGANVLTF.

The V call is TRBV11-2, the J call TRBJ2-1, with D possibly TRBD2 on 6 matching bases. Trimming removed 2 bases from V and 8 bases from J, with 19 bases in between. CDR1 SGHAT and CDR2 FQNNGV come from the germline V gene. This CDR3 is built from 16 residues. DNA for the CDR3: TGTGCCAGCAGCTTACTCTTCGGGCTGCGGGGCGATGAGCAGTTCTTC. Encoded protein: CASSLLFGLRGDEQFF.

V usage is TRBV7-8 and J usage is TRBJ2-1, with unresolved D. This CDR3 is 14 amino acids long. From germline, CDR1 is SGHVS and CDR2 FQNEAQ. V was clipped by 5 bases and J by 6 bases, with 14 bases between them. The CDR3 region is CASSTQRNVNEQFF. Written as DNA, the CDR3 is TGTGCCAGCAGCACCCAGAGGAACGTCAATGAGCAGTTCTTC. The variable domain in full, completed from reference TRBV7-8 and TRBJ2-1, reads GAGVSQSPRYKVAKRGQDVALRCDPISGHVSLFWYQQALGQGPEFLTYFQNEAQLDKSGLPSDRFFAERPEGSVSTLKIQRTQQEDSAVYLCASSTQRNVNEQFFGPGTRLTVL.